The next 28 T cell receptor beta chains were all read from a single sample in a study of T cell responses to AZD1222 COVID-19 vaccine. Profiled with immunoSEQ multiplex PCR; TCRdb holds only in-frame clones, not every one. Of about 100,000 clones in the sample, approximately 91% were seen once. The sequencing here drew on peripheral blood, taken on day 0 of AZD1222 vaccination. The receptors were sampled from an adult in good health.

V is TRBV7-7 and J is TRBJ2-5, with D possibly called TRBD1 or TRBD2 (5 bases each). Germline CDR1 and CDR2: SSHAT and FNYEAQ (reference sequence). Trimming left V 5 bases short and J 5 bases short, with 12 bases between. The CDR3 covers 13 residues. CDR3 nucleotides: TGTGCCAGCAGCGCCTTAGGGACGGAGACCCAGTACTTC. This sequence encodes CASSALGTETQYF.

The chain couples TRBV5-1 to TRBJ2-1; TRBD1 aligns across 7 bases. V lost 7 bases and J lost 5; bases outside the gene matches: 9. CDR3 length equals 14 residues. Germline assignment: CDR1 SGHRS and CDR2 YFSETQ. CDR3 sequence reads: CASRTTGSNNEQFF. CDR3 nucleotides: TGCGCCAGCCGAACGACAGGGTCCAACAATGAGCAGTTCTTC.

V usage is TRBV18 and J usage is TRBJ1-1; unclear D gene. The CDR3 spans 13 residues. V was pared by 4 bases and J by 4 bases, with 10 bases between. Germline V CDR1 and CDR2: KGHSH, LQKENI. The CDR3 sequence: CASSRERATEAFF. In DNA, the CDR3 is TGTGCCAGCTCACGGGAAAGGGCCACTGAAGCTTTCTTT. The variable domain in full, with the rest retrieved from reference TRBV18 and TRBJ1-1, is NAGVMQNPRHLVRRRGQEARLRCSPMKGHSHVYWYRQLPEEGLKFMVYLQKENIIDESGMPKERFSAEFPKEGPSILRIQQVVRGDSAAYFCASSRERATEAFFGQGTRLTVV.

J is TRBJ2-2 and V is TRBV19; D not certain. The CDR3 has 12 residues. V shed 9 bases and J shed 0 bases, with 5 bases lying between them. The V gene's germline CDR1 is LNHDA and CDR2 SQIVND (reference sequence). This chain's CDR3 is CASLANTGELFF. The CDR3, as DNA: TGTGCCAGCCTAGCGAACACCGGGGAGCTGTTTTTT.

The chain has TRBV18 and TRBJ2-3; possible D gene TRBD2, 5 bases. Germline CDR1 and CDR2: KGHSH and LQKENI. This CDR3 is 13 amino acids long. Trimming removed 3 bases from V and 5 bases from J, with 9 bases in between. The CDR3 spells CASSPPAGDTQYF. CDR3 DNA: TGTGCCAGCTCACCCCCGGCGGGAGATACGCAGTATTTT.

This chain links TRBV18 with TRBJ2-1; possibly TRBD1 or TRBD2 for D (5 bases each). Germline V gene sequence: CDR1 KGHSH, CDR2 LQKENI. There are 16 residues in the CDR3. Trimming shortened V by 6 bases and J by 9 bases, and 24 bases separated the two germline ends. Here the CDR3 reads CASSRPGLGVVGEQFF. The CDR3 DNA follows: TGTGCCAGCTCCCGGCCAGGGTTGGGAGTCGTGGGTGAGCAGTTCTTC.

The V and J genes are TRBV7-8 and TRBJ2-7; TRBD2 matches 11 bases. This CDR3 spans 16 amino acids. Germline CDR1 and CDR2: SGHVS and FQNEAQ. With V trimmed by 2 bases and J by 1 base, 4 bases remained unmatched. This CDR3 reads CASSLIGTSGSYEQYF. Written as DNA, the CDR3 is TGTGCCAGCAGCTTAATAGGGACTAGCGGATCCTACGAGCAGTACTTC. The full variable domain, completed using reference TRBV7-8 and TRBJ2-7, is GAGVSQSPRYKVAKRGQDVALRCDPISGHVSLFWYQQALGQGPEFLTYFQNEAQLDKSGLPSDRFFAERPEGSVSTLKIQRTQQEDSAVYLCASSLIGTSGSYEQYFGPGTRLTVT.

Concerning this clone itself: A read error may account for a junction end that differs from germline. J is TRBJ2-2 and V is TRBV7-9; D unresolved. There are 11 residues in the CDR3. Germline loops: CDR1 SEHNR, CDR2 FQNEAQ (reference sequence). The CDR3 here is CASTLLGELFF. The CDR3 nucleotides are TGTGCCAGCACCTTACTCGGGGAGCTGTTTTTT.

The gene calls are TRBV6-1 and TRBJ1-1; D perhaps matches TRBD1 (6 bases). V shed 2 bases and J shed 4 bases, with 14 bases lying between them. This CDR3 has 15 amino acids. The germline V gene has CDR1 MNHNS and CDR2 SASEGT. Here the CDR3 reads CASSELGARGTEAFF. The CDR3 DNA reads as TGTGCCAGCAGTGAACTGGGGGCGCGAGGCACTGAAGCTTTCTTT.

Written as DNA, the CDR3 is TGTGCCAGCAGTACATCTCTGACAGTGGGGCAAGCTTTCTTT. This translates into CASSTSLTVGQAFF. The chain uses TRBV27 and TRBJ1-1, with a tentative D call TRBD1 (5 bases). Germline CDR1 is MNHEY and CDR2 is SMNVEV (reference sequence). The V end lost 5 bases, the J end lost 9 bases, and 19 bases lay between the germline ends. The CDR3 length is 14 residues.

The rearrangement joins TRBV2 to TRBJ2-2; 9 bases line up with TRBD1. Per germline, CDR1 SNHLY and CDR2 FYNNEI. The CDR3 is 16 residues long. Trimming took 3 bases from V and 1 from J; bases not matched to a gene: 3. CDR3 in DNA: TGTGCCAGCAGTGATAACAGGGGGCTGAACACCGGGGAGCTGTTTTTT. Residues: CASSDNRGLNTGELFF.

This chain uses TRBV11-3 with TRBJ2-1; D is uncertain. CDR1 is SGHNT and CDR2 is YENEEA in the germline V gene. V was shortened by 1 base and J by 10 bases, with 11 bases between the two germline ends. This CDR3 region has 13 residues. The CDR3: CASSLGLEREQFF. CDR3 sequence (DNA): TGTGCCAGCAGCTTAGGTCTTGAAAGGGAGCAGTTCTTC.

The CDR3 DNA reads TGTGCCAGCAGCCAAGTGGGGACAGGGAAAAGGCGACTTCAAGAGACCCAGTACTTC. It codes for CASSQVGTGKRRLQETQYF. The chain has TRBV3-1 (or the pseudogene TRBV3-2) and TRBJ2-5; the match to TRBD1 covers 9 bases. Germline loops: CDR1 LGHDT, CDR2 YNNKEL (reference sequence). The CDR3 runs to 19 residues. V trimming: 1 base; J trimming: 2 bases; junction bases outside the gene matches: 14.

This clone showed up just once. Written as DNA, the CDR3 is TGTGCCAGCAGTCCAGCGGGTCTTCGGGGGGATGAGCAGTTCTTC. This encodes CASSPAGLRGDEQFF. This rearrangement joins TRBV28 to TRBJ2-1; 7 nucleotides agree with TRBD2. V was clipped by 5 bases and J by 8 bases; unmatched bases: 12. Per germline, CDR1 MDHEN and CDR2 SYDVKM. The CDR3 has 15 residues.

CDR3 DNA: TGTGCCAGCAGTGAAAGGACAGCTAACTATGGCTACACCTTC. Translation gives CASSERTANYGYTF. This chain joins TRBV2 and TRBJ1-2; tentatively, D is TRBD1 (6 bases). From germline, CDR1 is SNHLY and CDR2 FYNNEI. The V and J ends lost 2 bases and 0 bases respectively, with 7 bases between them. The CDR3 runs to 14 residues.

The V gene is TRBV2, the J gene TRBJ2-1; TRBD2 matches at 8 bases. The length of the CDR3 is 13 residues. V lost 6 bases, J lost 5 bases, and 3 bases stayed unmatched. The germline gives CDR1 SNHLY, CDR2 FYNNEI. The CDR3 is CASRTSGDNEQFF. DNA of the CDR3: TGTGCCAGCAGAACTAGCGGCGACAATGAGCAGTTCTTC. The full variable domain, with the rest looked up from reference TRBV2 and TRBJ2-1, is EPEVTQTPSHQVTQMGQEVILRCVPISNHLYFYWYRQILGQKVEFLVSFYNNEISEKSEIFDDQFSVERPDGSNFTLKIRSTKLEDSAMYFCASRTSGDNEQFFGPGTRLTVL.

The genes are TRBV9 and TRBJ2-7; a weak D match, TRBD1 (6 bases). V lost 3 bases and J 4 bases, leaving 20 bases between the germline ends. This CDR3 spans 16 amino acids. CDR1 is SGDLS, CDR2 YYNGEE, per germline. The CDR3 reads CASSESLQGPSYEQYF. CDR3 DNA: TGTGCCAGCAGCGAAAGCCTACAGGGCCCCTCGTACGAGCAGTACTTC.

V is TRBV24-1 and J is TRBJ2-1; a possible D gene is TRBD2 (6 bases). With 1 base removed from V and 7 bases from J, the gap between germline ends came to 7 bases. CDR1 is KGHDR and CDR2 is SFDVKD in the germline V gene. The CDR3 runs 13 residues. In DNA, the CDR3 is TGTGCCACCAGTGATTTTGGGGGGAATGAGCAGTTCTTC. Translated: CATSDFGGNEQFF.

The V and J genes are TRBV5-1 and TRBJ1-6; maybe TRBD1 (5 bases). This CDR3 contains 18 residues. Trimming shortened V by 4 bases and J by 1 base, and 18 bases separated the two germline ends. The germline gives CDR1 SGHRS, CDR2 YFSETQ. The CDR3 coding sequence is TGCGCCAGCAGCCGATGGGGAAAAGAGGGGTCCTATAATTCACCCCTCCACTTT. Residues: CASSRWGKEGSYNSPLHF.

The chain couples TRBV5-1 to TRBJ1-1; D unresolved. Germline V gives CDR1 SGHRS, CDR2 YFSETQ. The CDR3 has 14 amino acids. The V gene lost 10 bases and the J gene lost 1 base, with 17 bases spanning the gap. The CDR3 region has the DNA TGCGCCGGCAAAATAAATCCAGAGAACACTGAAGCTTTCTTT. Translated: CAGKINPENTEAFF.

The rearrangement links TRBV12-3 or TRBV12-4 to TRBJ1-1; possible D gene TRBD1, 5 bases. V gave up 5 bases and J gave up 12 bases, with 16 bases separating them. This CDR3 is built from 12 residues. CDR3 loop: CASSTRDLLPFF. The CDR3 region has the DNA TGTGCCAGCAGTACCAGGGACCTCCTTCCTTTCTTT.

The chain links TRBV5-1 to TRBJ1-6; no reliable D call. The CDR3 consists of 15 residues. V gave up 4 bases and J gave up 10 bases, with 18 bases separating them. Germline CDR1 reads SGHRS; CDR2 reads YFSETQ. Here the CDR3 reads CASSLGESVVSPLHF. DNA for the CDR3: TGCGCCAGCAGCCTGGGTGAGAGTGTAGTATCACCCCTCCACTTT. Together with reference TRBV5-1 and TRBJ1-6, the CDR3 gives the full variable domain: KAGVTQTPRYLIKTRGQQVTLSCSPISGHRSVSWYQQTPGQGLQFLFEYFSETQRNKGNFPGRFSGRQFSNSRSEMNVSTLELGDSALYLCASSLGESVVSPLHFGNGTRLTVT.

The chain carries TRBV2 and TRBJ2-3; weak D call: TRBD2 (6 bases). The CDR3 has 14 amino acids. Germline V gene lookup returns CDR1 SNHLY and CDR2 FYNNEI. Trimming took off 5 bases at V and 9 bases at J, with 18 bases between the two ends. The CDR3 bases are TGTGCCAGCAGTTTCGGGGGAGACTGGGACACGCAGTATTTT. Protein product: CASSFGGDWDTQYF.

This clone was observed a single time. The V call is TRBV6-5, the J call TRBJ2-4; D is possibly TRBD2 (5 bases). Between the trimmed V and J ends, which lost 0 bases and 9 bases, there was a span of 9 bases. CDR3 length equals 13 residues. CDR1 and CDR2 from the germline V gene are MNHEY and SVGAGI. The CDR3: CASSYSWRTIQYF. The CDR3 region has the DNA TGTGCCAGCAGTTACTCGTGGAGGACCATTCAGTACTTC.

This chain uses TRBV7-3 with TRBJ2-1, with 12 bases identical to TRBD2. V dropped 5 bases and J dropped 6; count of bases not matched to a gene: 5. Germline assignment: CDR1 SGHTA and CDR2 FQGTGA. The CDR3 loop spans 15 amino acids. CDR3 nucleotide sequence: TGTGCCAGCAGCATCCTAGCGGGGGGGCGCAATGAGCAGTTCTTC. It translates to CASSILAGGRNEQFF.

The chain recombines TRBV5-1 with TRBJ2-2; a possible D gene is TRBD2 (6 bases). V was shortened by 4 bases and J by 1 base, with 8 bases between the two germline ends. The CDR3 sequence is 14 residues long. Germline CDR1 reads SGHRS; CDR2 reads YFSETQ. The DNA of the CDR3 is TGCGCCAGCAGCGGGGGAGGGAACACCGGGGAGCTGTTTTTT. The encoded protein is CASSGGGNTGELFF.

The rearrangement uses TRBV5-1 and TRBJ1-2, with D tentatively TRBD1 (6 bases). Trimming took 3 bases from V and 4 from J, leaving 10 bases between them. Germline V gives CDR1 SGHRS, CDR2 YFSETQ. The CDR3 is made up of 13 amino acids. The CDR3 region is CASSSDSSYGYTF. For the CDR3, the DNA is TGCGCCAGCAGCTCGGACAGCAGCTATGGCTACACCTTC.

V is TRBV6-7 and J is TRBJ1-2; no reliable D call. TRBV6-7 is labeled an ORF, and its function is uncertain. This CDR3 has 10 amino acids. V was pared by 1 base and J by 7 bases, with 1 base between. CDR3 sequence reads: CASSYCGYTF. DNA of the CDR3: TGTGCCAGCAGTTACTGTGGCTACACCTTC.